This T cell receptor (beta chain) emerged from a study of blood T cell repertoires in COVID-19. Study context: PBMCs, B-cell-depleted T cells, or T cells provided the cDNA or gDNA that made up the material.

Original data processing: It was from reference gene primer amplification that nucleated cell counts were estimated. The table came from immunoSEQ multiplex PCR; TCRdb's copy has only in-frame clones and leaves some out. D and trimming were read from the DNA, whereas the V and J calls and clone size are those reported in that table. The sample lists 200,000 to 250,000 clones; 70% to 85% were seen once. Recovered status in Cohort 3 required two negative PCRs, clearance, or symptom resolution. The CDR3 is made up of 12 amino acids. Germline values: CDR1 ENHRY, CDR2 SYGVKD. The germline V and J ends were trimmed by 8 bases and 9 bases, with 14 bases remaining between them.

This chain joins TRBV10-3 and TRBJ1-5; unclear D gene. This receptor was taken from a man aged 40-55 years who had recovered from COVID-19. The material sequenced was PBMCs or T cells enriched from blood (not recorded which). CDR3 in DNA: TGTGCCATCGGCACCCCCCCGGGGCCCCAGCATTTT. It encodes CAIGTPPGPQHF.